One sample yielded the 3 T cell receptor beta chains listed below, sequenced in a study of Graves' ophthalmopathy and Graves' hyperthyroidism. Beta-chain TCR CDR3 regions were amplified from RNA transcripts. Following a first-round RT-PCR that used HTBI primers, a second-round multiplex PCR was carried out. MiXCR, applied by TCRdb to the multiplex PCR reads, yields one record per CDR3 protein. The sample has about 340,000 distinct CDR3 sequences; under 20% are singletons. Sequencing input: peripheral blood. Every receptor here comes from an adult man with Graves' ophthalmopathy.

This clonotype came up many times. The chain uses TRBV29-1 and TRBJ2-5; 7 bases agree with TRBD1. The CDR3 extends over 14 amino acids. The junction had 5 bases not matched to a gene; V was cut back by 2 bases and J by 2 bases. Per germline, CDR1 SQVTM and CDR2 ANQGSEA. This chain's CDR3 is CSVEPQGVQETQYF. The CDR3 bases are TGCAGCGTTGAACCCCAGGGGGTACAAGAGACCCAGTACTTC.

This clonotype has only a few counts. This chain uses TRBV10-3 with TRBJ2-5; 9 bases map to TRBD1. CDR1 is ENHRY, CDR2 SYGVKD, per germline. V lost 0 bases, J lost 6 bases, and 11 bases stayed unmatched. The CDR3 length is 17 residues. CDR3 sequence (DNA): TGTGCCATCAGTGAGTCCCCTACAGGGGGCAGGAGTAAGACCCAGTACTTC. The encoded protein is CAISESPTGGRSKTQYF.

Many counts were recorded for this clonotype. The rearrangement joins TRBV3-1 to TRBJ1-1; D not certain. The ends were cut back, 2 bases at V and 3 bases at J, with 4 bases in the middle. The CDR3 spans 12 residues. From germline, CDR1 is LGHDT and CDR2 YNNKEL (reference sequence). In DNA, the CDR3 is TGTGCCAGCAGCCAATTTGACACTGAAGCTTTCTTT. Its protein is CASSQFDTEAFF.